A selection of T cell receptor beta chains follows, all from one sample in a study of T cell responses to AZD1222 COVID-19 vaccine. Some clones are missing from TCRdb's copy, which holds only in-frame ones; the method was immunoSEQ multiplex PCR. This table holds over 90,000 clones, around 90% found once. The sample was peripheral blood, taken 28 days after the second AZD1222 dose. The receptors stem from an adult who received the AZD1222 COVID-19 vaccine. The CDR3 runs from the conserved cysteine through the conserved F or W. The D gene is left open where the match is weak. The size of a clone is reported for some rows only, either as once, few or many, or as a class for expanded clones.

J	V	length	D	size	CDR3	DNA
TRBJ2-5	TRBV3-1/TRBV3-2	17	TRBD2	once	CASSKGSASGGRETQYF	TGTGCCAGCAGCAAGGGGTCGGCTAGCGGGGGAAGGGAGACCCAGTACTTC
TRBJ1-4	TRBV19	16	TRBD1	.	CASRTTGPATNEKLFF	TGTGCCAGTAGGACGACAGGGCCCGCAACTAATGAAAAACTGTTTTTT
TRBJ2-1	TRBV11-3	15	TRBD2	.	CASSPAGGPRDEQFF	TGTGCCAGCAGCCCAGCGGGGGGGCCTAGGGATGAGCAGTTCTTC
TRBJ1-5	TRBV3-1/TRBV3-2	15	.	.	CASSPSGDAGQPQHF	TGTGCCAGCAGCCCCTCCGGGGACGCAGGGCAGCCCCAGCATTTT
TRBJ2-3	TRBV7-2	15	.	.	CASSLFAGNGDTQYF	TGTGCCAGCAGCTTATTTGCGGGGAACGGAGATACGCAGTATTTT
TRBJ1-2	TRBV11-2	14	.	.	CASSFSGTNYGYTF	TGTGCCAGCAGCTTTTCAGGGACTAACTATGGCTACACCTTC
TRBJ2-3	TRBV19	11	TRBD2	.	CASYSGGVQYF	TGTGCCAGTTATAGCGGGGGGGTCCAGTATTTT
TRBJ2-1	TRBV7-9	15	TRBD1	.	CASSPGQGLYNEQFF	TGTGCCAGCAGCCCAGGACAGGGCCTCTACAATGAGCAGTTCTTC
TRBJ2-5	TRBV15	17	.	.	CATRRDLATLGQETQYF	TGTGCCACCAGAAGAGATTTGGCAACCTTGGGCCAAGAGACCCAGTACTTC
TRBJ1-1	TRBV10-1	13	.	.	CASSESIGAEAFF	TGCGCCAGCAGTGAGAGCATAGGAGCCGAAGCTTTCTTT
TRBJ1-1	TRBV11-2	13	TRBD1	.	CASSPGQGLEAFF	TGTGCCAGCAGCCCAGGACAGGGTTTGGAAGCTTTCTTT
TRBJ1-1	TRBV7-9	13	.	.	CASSPARVPEAFF	TGTGCCAGCAGCCCCGCCAGGGTCCCTGAAGCTTTCTTT
TRBJ1-2	TRBV19	14	TRBD1	.	CASNPTGTGDGYTF	TGTGCCAGTAACCCCACTGGGACAGGGGATGGCTACACCTTC
TRBJ1-2	TRBV19	15	.	once	CASSIMPRELGGYTF	TGTGCCAGTAGTATAATGCCCAGGGAACTGGGTGGCTACACCTTC
TRBJ1-3	TRBV3-1/TRBV3-2	13	.	.	CASSRINGNTIYF	TGTGCCAGCAGCCGCATCAATGGAAACACCATATATTTT
TRBJ1-3	TRBV4-1	15	.	.	CASSRLSLPGNTIYF	TGCGCCAGCAGCCGCCTTAGTCTACCCGGAAACACCATATATTTT
TRBJ1-1	TRBV5-1	14	.	.	CASSLASEATEAFF	TGCGCCAGCAGCTTGGCCTCAGAGGCTACTGAAGCTTTCTTT
TRBJ1-1	TRBV2	14	.	.	CASSLRTVNTEAFF	TGTGCCAGCAGTTTAAGAACAGTGAACACTGAAGCTTTCTTT
TRBJ2-1	TRBV15	16	TRBD1	.	CATSVPGQGPYNEQFF	TGTGCCACCAGCGTACCGGGACAGGGCCCCTACAATGAGCAGTTCTTC
TRBJ1-4	TRBV7-6	16	TRBD1	.	CASSPLGGQGPEKLFF	TGTGCCAGCAGCCCCCTTGGGGGACAGGGCCCTGAAAAACTGTTTTTT
TRBJ1-6	TRBV11-2	17	.	.	CASSLERATDRFSPLHF	TGTGCCAGCAGCTTAGAACGGGCAACGGACCGTTTCTCACCCCTCCACTTT
TRBJ2-1	TRBV7-2	16	.	.	CASSARGRGVYNEQFF	TGTGCCAGCAGCGCCAGGGGCCGGGGGGTCTACAATGAGCAGTTCTTC
TRBJ2-3	TRBV27	17	TRBD2	.	CASSLGPLAGGRNTQYF	TGTGCCAGCAGTTTAGGCCCTCTAGCGGGGGGGCGAAATACGCAGTATTTT
TRBJ2-2	TRBV6-4	12	.	.	CASSAHTGELFF	TGTGCCAGCAGTGCCCACACCGGGGAGCTGTTTTTT
TRBJ1-4	TRBV5-4	13	.	.	CASSLLGNEKLFF	TGTGCCAGCAGCTTGTTAGGGAATGAAAAACTGTTTTTT
TRBJ1-1	TRBV27	13	.	.	CASSYQVNTEAFF	TGTGCCAGCAGTTATCAGGTGAACACTGAAGCTTTCTTT
TRBJ1-1	TRBV29-1	12	.	.	CSVTGTLGEAFF	TGCAGCGTTACCGGGACACTTGGTGAAGCTTTCTTT
TRBJ1-2	TRBV6-5	13	.	.	CASSYDAGDGYTF	TGTGCCAGCAGTTACGACGCAGGGGATGGCTACACCTTC